The clone carrying this TCR beta chain was seen only a few times. The entry originates in a study of T-cell reconstitution after alpha-beta-depleted transplantation in children. Unique molecular identifiers were built into the TCRbeta library. TCRdb processed the PCR reads anew with MiXCR; each CDR3 protein has one entry. The sample consists of around 370,000 distinct CDR3 sequences, about a tenth of them appearing once. V shed 0 bases, J shed 9 bases, and the junction held 13 bases outside the gene matches. The germline CDR1 and CDR2 sequences are SGDLS and YYNGEE. This CDR3 is built from 17 residues.

The sequence derives from a human donor who donated a stem cell graft to a child with acute lymphoblastic leukemia. This specimen consisted of PBMCs from the stem cell graft donor, obtained from the stem cell graft. This chain connects TRBV9 to TRBJ2-1; 9 bases match TRBD2. The CDR3 bases are TGTGCCAGCAGCGTAGCCGCCGCTTCAGCGGGAGGTTCTGAGCAGTTCTTC. This translates into CASSVAAASAGGSEQFF.